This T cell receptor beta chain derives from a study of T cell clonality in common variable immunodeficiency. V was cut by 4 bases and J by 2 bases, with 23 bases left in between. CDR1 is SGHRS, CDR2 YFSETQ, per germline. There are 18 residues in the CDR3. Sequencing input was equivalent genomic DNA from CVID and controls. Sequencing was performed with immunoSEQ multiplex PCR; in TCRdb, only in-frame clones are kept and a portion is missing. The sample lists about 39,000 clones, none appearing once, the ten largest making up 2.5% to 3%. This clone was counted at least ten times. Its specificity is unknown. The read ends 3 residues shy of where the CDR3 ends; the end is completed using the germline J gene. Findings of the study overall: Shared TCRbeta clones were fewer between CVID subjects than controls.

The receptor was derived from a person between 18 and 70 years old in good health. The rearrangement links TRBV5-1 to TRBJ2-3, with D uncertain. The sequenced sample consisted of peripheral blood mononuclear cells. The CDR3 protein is CASSVELPSFGFTDTQYF. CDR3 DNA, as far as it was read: TGCGCCAGCAGCGTCGAACTACCGTCTTTTGGGTTCACAGATACG.